This T cell receptor beta chain was sequenced for a study of chemoradiotherapy in HPV16-positive cancers. The CDR3 has 14 amino acids. Germline-derived CDR1 and CDR2 are MDHEN and SYDVKM. The V gene lost 6 bases and the J gene lost 0 bases, with 11 bases spanning the gap. In regard to this clone: Its specificity is not known.

Findings and limits, study-wide: HPV-responsive T-cell expansion during chemoradiotherapy was linked to improved recurrence-free survival in HPV16-positive patients.

The method was immunoSEQ multiplex PCR; TCRdb's version includes in-frame clones alone and lacks a portion of them. The sample records tens of thousands of clones, more than 75% being singletons. Sample: blood, taken from a patient who underwent chemoradiotherapy. The genes are TRBV28 and TRBJ1-1; weak D call: TRBD1 (5 bases). The TCR comes from a human donor with HPV-associated anogenital cancer. CDR3 sequence: CASRKRQLNTEAFF. The CDR3 region has the DNA TGTGCCAGCAGAAAAAGACAGCTGAACACTGAAGCTTTCTTT.